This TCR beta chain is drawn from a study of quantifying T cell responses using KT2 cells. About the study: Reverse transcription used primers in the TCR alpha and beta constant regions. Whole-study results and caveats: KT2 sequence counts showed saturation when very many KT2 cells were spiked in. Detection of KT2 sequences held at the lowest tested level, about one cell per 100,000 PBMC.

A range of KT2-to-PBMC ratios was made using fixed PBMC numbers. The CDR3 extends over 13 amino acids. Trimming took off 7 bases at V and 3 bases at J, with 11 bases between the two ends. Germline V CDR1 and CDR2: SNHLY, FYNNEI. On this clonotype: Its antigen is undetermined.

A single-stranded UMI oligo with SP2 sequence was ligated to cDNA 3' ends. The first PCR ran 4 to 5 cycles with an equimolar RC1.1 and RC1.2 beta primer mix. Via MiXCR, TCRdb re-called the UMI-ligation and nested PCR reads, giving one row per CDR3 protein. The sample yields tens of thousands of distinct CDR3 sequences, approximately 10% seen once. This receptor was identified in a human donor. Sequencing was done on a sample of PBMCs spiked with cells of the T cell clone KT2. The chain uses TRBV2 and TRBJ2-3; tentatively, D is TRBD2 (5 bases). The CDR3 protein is CASNGVGTDTQYF. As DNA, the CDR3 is TGTGCCAGCAACGGGGTGGGAACAGATACGCAGTATTTT. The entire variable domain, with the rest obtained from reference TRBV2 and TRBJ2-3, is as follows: EPEVTQTPSHQVTQMGQEVILRCVPISNHLYFYWYRQILGQKVEFLVSFYNNEISEKSEIFDDQFSVERPDGSNFTLKIRSTKLEDSAMYFCASNGVGTDTQYFGPGTRLTVL.